This note documents a single TCR beta chain sequence. This CDR3 is 15 amino acids long. Germline V CDR1 and CDR2: SEHNR, FQNEAQ (reference sequence). V shed 5 bases and J 5 bases; nucleotides not matched to a gene: 10. In the naive CD8 group, cells lacked CD45RO and were positively selected for CCR7, so terminally differentiated effector memory CD45RA+ cells were left out. The data stem from a study of shared clonotypes between healthy human individuals. Libraries were prepared by immunoSEQ multiplex PCR; TCRdb keeps only in-frame clonotypes and omits some of them. The sample includes 800,000 or so clones, roughly 96% of them seen just once.

The gene calls are TRBV7-9 and TRBJ2-7; 9 bases fit TRBD2. The sample was naive CD8+ T cells sorted from blood. The source is a man between 25 and 39 years old in good health. In nucleotides, the CDR3 is TGTGCCAGCAGCGAAAGGGCGGGAGGGCCGGACGAGCAGTACTTC. Its translation: CASSERAGGPDEQYF. Using reference TRBV7-9 and TRBJ2-7 for the parts outside the CDR3, the full variable domain is DTGVSQNPRHKITKRGQNVTFRCDPISEHNRLYWYRQTLGQGPEFLTYFQNEAQLEKSRLLSDRFSAERPKGSFSTLEIQRTEQGDSAMYLCASSERAGGPDEQYFGPGTRLTVT.